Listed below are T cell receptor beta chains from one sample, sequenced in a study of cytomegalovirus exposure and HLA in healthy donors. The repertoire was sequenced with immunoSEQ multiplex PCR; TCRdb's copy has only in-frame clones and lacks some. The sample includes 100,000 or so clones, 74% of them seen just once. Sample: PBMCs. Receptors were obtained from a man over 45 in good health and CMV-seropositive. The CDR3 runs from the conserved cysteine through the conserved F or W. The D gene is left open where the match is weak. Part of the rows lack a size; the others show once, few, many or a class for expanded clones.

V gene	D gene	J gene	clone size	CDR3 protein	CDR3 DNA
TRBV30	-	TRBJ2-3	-	CAWSVGGGGDTQYF	TGTGCCTGGAGTGTAGGGGGGGGCGGGGATACGCAGTATTTT
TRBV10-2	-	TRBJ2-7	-	CASGTAGEFHEQYF	TGCGCCAGTGGAACCGCAGGGGAATTCCACGAGCAGTACTTC
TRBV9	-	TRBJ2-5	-	CASSPRQFGETQYF	TGTGCCAGCAGCCCCAGACAGTTCGGAGAGACCCAGTACTTC
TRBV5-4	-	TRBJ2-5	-	CASIERKASGDPLETQYF	TGTGCCAGCATCGAAAGGAAAGCATCGGGGGACCCATTAGAGACCCAGTACTTC
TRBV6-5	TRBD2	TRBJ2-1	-	CATTVGEGRSEQFF	TGTGCCACCACGGTGGGGGAGGGCCGTAGTGAGCAGTTCTTC
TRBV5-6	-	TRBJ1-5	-	CASSSYGTLSNQPQHF	TGTGCCAGCAGCTCCTACGGGACACTTAGCAATCAGCCCCAGCATTTT
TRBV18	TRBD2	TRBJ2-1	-	CASSPTGLVNEQFF	TGTGCCAGCTCACCGACGGGACTAGTCAATGAGCAGTTCTTC
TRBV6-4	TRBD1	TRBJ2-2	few	CASSSGTANTGELFF	TGTGCCAGCAGCTCCGGGACAGCGAACACCGGGGAGCTGTTTTTT
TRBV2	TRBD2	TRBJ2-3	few	CASSVGPSGTATDTQYF	TGTGCCAGCAGTGTGGGGCCTAGCGGGACGGCCACAGATACGCAGTATTTT
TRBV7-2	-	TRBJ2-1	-	CASSPIQGGYNEQFF	TGTGCCAGCAGCCCCATACAGGGCGGTTACAATGAGCAGTTCTTC
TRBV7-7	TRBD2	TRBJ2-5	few	CASSPGTSGFQETQYF	TGTGCCAGCAGCCCCGGGACTAGCGGGTTTCAAGAGACCCAGTACTTC
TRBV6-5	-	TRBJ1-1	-	CASSYRPGNTEAFF	TGTGCCAGCAGTTACAGGCCGGGTAACACTGAAGCTTTCTTT
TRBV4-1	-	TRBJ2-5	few	CASSLIRGQETQYF	TGCGCCAGCAGCCTAATCAGGGGCCAAGAGACCCAGTACTTC
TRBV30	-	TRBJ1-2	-	CAWSPVPGSGNYGYTF	TGTGCCTGGAGCCCTGTTCCTGGTAGCGGTAACTATGGCTACACCTTC
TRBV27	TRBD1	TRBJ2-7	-	CASSLTGGFEQYF	TGTGCCAGCAGTTTAACAGGGGGTTTCGAGCAGTACTTC
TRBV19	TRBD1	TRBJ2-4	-	CASSADRGNIQYF	TGTGCCAGTAGTGCTGACAGGGGGAACATTCAGTACTTC
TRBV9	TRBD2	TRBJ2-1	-	CASSAGLAGNEQFF	TGTGCCAGCAGCGCAGGACTAGCTGGCAATGAGCAGTTCTTC
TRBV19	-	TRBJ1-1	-	CASSIPTYGSEGAFF	TGTGCCAGTAGTATTCCTACCTATGGCTCCGAGGGAGCTTTCTTT
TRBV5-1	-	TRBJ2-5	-	CASSLYLGADQYQETQYF	TGCGCCAGCAGCTTATATTTAGGGGCAGACCAGTACCAAGAGACCCAGTACTTC
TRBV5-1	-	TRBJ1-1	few	CASSLGPGGNTEAFF	TGCGCCAGCAGCTTGGGTCCGGGGGGGAACACTGAAGCTTTCTTT
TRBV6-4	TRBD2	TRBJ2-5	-	CASPRVVRGVTPPQETQYF	TGTGCCAGCCCCAGGGTGGTGCGGGGGGTTACCCCTCCACAAGAGACCCAGTACTTC
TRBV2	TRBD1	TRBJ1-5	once	CASSGDRSDQPQHF	TGTGCCAGCAGTGGGGACAGATCGGATCAGCCCCAGCATTTT
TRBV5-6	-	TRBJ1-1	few	CASSRRWVNTEAFF	TGTGCCAGCAGCCGGAGATGGGTGAACACTGAAGCTTTCTTT
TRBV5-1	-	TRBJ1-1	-	CASSLRGGTEAFF	TGCGCCAGCAGCTTGAGGGGTGGGACTGAAGCTTTCTTT